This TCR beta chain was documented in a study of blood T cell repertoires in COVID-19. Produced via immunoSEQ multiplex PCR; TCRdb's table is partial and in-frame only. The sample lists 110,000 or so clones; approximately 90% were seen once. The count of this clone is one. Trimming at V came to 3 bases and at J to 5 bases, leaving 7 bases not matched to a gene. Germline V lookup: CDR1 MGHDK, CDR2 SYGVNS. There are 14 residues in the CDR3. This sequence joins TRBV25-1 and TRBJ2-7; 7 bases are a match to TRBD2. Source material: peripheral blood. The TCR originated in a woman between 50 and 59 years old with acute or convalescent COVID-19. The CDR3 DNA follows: TGTGCCAGCAGTGAGGATAAAGCGGGGAACGAGCAGTACTTC. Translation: CASSEDKAGNEQYF.